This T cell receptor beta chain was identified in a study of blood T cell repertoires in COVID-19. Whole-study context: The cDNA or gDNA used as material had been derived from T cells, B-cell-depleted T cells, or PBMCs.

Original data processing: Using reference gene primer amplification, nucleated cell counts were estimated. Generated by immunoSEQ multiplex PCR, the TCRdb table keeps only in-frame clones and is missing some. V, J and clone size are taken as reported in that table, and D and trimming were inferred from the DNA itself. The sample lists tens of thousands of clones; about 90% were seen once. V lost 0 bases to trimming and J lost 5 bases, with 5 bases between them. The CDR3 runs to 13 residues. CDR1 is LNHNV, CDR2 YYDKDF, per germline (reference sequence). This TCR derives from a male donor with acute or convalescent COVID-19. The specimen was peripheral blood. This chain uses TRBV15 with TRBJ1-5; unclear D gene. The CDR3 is CATSRDSYQPQHF. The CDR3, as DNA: TGTGCCACCAGCAGAGATTCATATCAGCCCCAGCATTTT.